The clone carrying this TCR beta chain was detected many times. Its antigen is unknown. Trimming shortened V by 5 bases and J by 7 bases, and 9 bases separated the two germline ends. The CDR3 is made up of 12 amino acids. Template material for amplifying TCR beta CDR3 regions consisted of RNA transcripts. The HTBI set primed first-round TCR CDR3 RT-PCR. Each CDR3 protein gets one entry after TCRdb re-called the multiplex PCR reads with MiXCR. The table lists more than 500,000 distinct CDR3 sequences, roughly 16% of them singletons. The data are from a study of T cells in Graves' hyperthyroidism and ophthalmopathy. General study findings and limits: Through a model of 13 V-J features, ophthalmopathy was separated from stable hyperthyroidism.

Ophthalmopathy cases met thresholds of Clinical Activity Score at least 3, NOSPECS grade at least 4 and duration under 3 months. This rearrangement joins TRBV12-3 or TRBV12-4 to TRBJ1-5; D gene uncertain. The TCR was taken from a woman aged 25 to 45 with Graves' ophthalmopathy. Sequencing input: blood. The CDR3 region has the DNA TGTGCCAGCAGTCTAAGAGACCAGCCCCAGCATTTT. Encoded protein: CASSLRDQPQHF.